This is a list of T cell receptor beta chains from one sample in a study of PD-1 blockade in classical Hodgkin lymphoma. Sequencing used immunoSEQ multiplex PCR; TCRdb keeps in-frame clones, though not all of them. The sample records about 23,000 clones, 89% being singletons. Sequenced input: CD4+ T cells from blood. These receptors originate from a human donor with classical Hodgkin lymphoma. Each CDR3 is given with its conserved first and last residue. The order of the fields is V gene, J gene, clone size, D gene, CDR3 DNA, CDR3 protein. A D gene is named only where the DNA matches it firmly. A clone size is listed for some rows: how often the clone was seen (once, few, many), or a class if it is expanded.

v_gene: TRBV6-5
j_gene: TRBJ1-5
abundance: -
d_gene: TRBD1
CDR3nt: TGTGCCAGCAGGACCCGACAGGGCGGCAATCAGCCCCAGCATTTT
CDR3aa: CASRTRQGGNQPQHF

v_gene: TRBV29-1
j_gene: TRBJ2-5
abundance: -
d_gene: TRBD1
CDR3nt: TGCAGCGAGTCCGGGACAGGGGAGGAGACCCAGTACTTC
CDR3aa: CSESGTGEETQYF

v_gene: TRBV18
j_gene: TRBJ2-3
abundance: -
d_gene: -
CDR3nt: TGTGCCAGCTCATTAGGATCTAGCACAGATACGCAGTATTTT
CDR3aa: CASSLGSSTDTQYF

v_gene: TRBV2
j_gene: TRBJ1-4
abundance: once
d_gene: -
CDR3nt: TGTGCCAGCAGTGAAGGGGCATTCCAGGGCTTTCAGATGCGAAAATTT
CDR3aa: CASSEGAFQGFQMRKF

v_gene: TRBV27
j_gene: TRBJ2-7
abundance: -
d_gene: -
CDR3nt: TGTGCCAGCAGTTTCTCGGACCCCCAGGCGGACGAGCAGTACTTC
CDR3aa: CASSFSDPQADEQYF

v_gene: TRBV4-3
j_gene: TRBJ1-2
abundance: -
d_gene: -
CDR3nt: TGCGCCAGCAGCCAAGATAGCGAACCAAACTATGGCTACACCTTC
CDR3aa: CASSQDSEPNYGYTF

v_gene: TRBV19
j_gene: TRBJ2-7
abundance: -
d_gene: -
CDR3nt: TGTGCCAGTAGTATAGTGTCGGGGCCGTCCTACGAGCAGTACTTC
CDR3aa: CASSIVSGPSYEQYF

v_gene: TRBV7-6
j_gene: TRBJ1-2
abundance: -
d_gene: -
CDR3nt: TGTGCCAGCAGCTTAGGCGACAGTTCTAACTATGGCTACACCTTC
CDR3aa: CASSLGDSSNYGYTF

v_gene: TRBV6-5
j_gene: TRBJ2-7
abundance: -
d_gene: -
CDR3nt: TGTGCCAGCAGGGCGAGCTCCTACGAGCAGTACTTC
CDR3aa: CASRASSYEQYF

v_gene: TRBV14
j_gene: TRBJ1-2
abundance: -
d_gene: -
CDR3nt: TGTGCCAGCAGCCCTACAGGCCATGGCGGCTACACCTTC
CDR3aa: CASSPTGHGGYTF

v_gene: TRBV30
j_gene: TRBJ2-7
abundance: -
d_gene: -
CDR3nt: TGTGCCTGGAGTGTAGGAAACGAGCAGTACTTC
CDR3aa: CAWSVGNEQYF

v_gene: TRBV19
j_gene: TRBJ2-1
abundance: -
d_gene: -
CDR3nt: TGTGCCAGTAGTCGTCCGACAGGTATCAACAATGAGCAGTTCTTC
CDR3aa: CASSRPTGINNEQFF

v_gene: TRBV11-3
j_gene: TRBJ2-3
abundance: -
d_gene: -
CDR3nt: TGTGCCAGCAGCCTTCGAATATCCATTGGTAGCAGCAACACAGATACGCAGTATTTT
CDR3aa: CASSLRISIGSSNTDTQYF

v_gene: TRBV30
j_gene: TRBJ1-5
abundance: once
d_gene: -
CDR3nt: TGTGCCTGGAGTTTGGGATCTAGCAATCAGCCCCAGCATTTT
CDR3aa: CAWSLGSSNQPQHF

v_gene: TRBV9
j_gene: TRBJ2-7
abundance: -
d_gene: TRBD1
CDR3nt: TGTGCCAGCAGCGTAGCCACCCCGGGACAGGGGTCTTCCTACGAGCAGTACTTC
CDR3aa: CASSVATPGQGSSYEQYF

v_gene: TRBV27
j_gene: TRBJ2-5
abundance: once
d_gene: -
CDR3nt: TGTGCCAGCAGTTTATCGAGTTGGGAGACCCAGTACTTC
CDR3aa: CASSLSSWETQYF